This T cell receptor beta chain was documented in a study of early T cells in non-severe SARS-CoV-2 infection. Study-wide context: It was bulk RNA from unsorted whole blood that was sequenced, and the chains were unpaired.

TCRdb itself ran the 5' RACE reads through MiXCR, one entry per CDR3 protein. The sample holds almost 30,000 distinct CDR3 sequences, about 5.7% seen once. V shed 3 bases and J shed 0 bases, with 8 bases lying between them. This CDR3 region has 15 residues. This clonotype appeared a few times. The specimen was whole blood. V is TRBV12-3 or TRBV12-4 and J is TRBJ2-2; D unresolved. This clonotype was obtained from an adult who was a healthcare worker with PCR-confirmed SARS-CoV-2 infection or an uninfected control (not recorded which). The CDR3 DNA reads as TGTGCCAGCAGTTTCGGGTCAACGAACACCGGGGAGCTGTTTTTT. Amino acids: CASSFGSTNTGELFF.